This T cell receptor (beta chain) emerged from a study of tumor-infiltrating lymphocytes in primary liver carcinoma. In the study overall: Men and women, 30 to 69 years of age, made up the patients. Study-wide results and limits: Tumors reached a significantly greater top-250-clone fraction than blood did (p = 0.039).

CDR3 size: 13 residues. Germline CDR1 is SGHDN and CDR2 is FVKESK. The study co-extracted DNA and RNA from 20-30 mg of unsorted bulk tissue. Making TCR beta cDNA involved around 540 ng total RNA and a constant-region primer. Each TCR beta library was derived from three nested multiplex PCR rounds that employed slightly modified ARM-PCR. Running around 10 cycles apiece, the first two PCR rounds relied on TRBV1-TRBV30 forward primers together with a C-beta reverse primer. TCRdb re-called the multiplex PCR reads through MiXCR, storing one row per CDR3 protein. The table shows under 110,000 distinct CDR3 sequences, with around 71% occurring only once. With respect to this clonotype: Its antigen is currently unknown. The junction departs from the called germline gene at one end, perhaps through a read error.

V is TRBV14 and J is TRBJ2-6; a weak D match, TRBD1 (5 bases). Source material: liver tumor tissue from sampling region 2. Subset defined: tumor region T2, inferior pole. The TCR comes from a woman aged 55-70 years with primary liver carcinoma and hepatitis B virus infection. CDR3 region: CASSPPGANVMTF. The CDR3 nucleotides read TGTGCCAGCAGCCCACCTGGGGCCAACGTCATGACTTTC.